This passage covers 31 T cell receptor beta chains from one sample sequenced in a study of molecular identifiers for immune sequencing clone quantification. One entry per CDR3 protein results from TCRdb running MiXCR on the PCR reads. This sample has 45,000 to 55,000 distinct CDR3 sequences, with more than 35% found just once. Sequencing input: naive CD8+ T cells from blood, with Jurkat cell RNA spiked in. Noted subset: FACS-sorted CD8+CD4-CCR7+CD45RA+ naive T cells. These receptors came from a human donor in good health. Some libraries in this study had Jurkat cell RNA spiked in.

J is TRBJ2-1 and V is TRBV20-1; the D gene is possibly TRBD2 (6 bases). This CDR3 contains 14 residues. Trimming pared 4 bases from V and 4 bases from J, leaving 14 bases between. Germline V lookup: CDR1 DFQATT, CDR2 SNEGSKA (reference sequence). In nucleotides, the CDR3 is TGCAGTGCTATTAACGGGGAGGTTTACAATGAGCAGTTCTTC. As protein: CSAINGEVYNEQFF.

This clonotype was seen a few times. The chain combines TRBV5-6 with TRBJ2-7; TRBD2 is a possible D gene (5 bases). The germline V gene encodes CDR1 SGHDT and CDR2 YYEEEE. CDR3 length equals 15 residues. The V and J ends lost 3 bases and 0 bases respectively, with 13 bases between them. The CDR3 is CASSSDERPSYEQYF. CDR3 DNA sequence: TGTGCCAGCAGCTCCGACGAGCGGCCCTCCTACGAGCAGTACTTC.

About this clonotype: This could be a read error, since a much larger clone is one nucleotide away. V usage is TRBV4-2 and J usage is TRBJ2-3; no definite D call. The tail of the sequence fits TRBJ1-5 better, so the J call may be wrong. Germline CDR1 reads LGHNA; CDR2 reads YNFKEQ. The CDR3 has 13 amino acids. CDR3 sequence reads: CASSQDKTDTQHF. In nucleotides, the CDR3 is TGTGCCAGCAGCCAGGATAAAACAGATACGCAGCATTTT.

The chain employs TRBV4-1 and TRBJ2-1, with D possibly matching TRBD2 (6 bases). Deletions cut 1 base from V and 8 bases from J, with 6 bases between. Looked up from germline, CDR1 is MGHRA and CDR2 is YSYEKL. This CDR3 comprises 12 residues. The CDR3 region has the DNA TGCGCCAGCAGCCAAGGGGACTATGAGCAGTTCTTC. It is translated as CASSQGDYEQFF.

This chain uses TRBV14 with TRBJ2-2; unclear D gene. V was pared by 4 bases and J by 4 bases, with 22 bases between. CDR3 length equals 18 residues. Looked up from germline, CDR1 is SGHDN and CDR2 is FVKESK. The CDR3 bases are TGTGCCAGCAGCCCGTACCCAGGCAACCCGAGCTTCACCGGGGAGCTGTTTTTT. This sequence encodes CASSPYPGNPSFTGELFF.

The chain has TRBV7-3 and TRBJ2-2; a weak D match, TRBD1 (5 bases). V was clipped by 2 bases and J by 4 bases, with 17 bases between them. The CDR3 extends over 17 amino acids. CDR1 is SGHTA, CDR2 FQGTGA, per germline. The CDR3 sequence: CASSLGPGWSSTGELFF. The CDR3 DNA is TGTGCCAGCAGCTTAGGTCCAGGGTGGAGTTCCACCGGGGAGCTGTTTTTT.

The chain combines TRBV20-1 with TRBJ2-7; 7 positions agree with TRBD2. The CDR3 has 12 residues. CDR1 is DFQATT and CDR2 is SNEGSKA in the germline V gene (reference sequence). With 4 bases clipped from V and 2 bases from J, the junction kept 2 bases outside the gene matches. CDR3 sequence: CSATAGTYEQYF. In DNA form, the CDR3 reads TGCAGTGCTACAGCGGGAACCTACGAGCAGTACTTC.

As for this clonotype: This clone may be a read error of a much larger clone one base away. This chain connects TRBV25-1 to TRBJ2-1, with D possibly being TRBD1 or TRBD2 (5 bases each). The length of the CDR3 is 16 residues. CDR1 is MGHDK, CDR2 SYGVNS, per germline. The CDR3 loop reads CASSEQTWWGNKEQFF. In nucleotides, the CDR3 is TGTGCCAGCAGTGAGCAGACCTGGTGGGGGAACAAAGAGCAGTTCTTC.

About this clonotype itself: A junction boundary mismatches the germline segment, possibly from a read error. The chain's CDR3 is CSARDSPLGLPGHF. CDR3 DNA: TGCAGTGCTAGAGATTCGCCCCTAGGGTTGCCGGGGCACTTC. V is TRBV20-1 and J is TRBJ2-5; the D gene could be TRBD1 or TRBD2 (5 bases each). The CDR3 is made up of 14 amino acids. From germline, CDR1 is DFQATT and CDR2 SNEGSKA (reference sequence).

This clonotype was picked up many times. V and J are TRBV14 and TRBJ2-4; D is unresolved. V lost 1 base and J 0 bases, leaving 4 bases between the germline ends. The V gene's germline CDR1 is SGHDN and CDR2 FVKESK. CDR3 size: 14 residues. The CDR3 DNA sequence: TGTGCCAGCAGCCAAGGGGTAGCCAAAAACATTCAGTACTTC. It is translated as CASSQGVAKNIQYF.

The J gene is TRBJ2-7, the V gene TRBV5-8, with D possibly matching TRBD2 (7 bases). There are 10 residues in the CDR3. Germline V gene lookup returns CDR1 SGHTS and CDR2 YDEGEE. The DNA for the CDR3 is TGTTTGCGGGGGCCCTACGAGCAGTACTTC. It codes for CLRGPYEQYF.

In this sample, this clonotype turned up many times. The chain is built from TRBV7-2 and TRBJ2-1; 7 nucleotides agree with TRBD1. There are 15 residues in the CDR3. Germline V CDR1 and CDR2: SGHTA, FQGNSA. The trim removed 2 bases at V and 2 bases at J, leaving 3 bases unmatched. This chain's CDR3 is CASSLNRGAYNEQFF. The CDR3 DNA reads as TGTGCCAGCAGCTTAAACAGGGGCGCCTACAATGAGCAGTTCTTC. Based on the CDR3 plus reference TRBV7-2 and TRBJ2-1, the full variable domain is GAGVSQSPSNKVTEKGKDVELRCDPISGHTALYWYRQSLGQGLEFLIYFQGNSAPDKSGLPSDRFSAERTGGSVSTLTIQRTQQEDSAVYLCASSLNRGAYNEQFFGPGTRLTVL.

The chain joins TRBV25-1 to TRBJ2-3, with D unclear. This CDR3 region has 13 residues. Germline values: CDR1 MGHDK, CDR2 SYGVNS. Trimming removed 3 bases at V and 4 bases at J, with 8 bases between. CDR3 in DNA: TGTGCCAGCAGTGAGGGGTTTGCAGATACGCAGTATTTT. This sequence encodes CASSEGFADTQYF. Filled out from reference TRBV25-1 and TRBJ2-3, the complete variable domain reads EADIYQTPRYLVIGTGKKITLECSQTMGHDKMYWYQQDPGMELHLIHYSYGVNSTEKGDLSSESTVSRIRTEHFPLTLESARPSHTSQYLCASSEGFADTQYFGPGTRLTVL.

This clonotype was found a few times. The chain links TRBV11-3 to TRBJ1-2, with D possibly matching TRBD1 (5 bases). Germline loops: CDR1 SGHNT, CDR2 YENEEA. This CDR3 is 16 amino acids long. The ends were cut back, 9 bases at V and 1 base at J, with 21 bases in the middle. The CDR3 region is CARIGTDHYLNYGYTF. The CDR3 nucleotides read TGTGCCAGGATCGGGACGGATCATTACCTTAACTATGGCTACACCTTC.

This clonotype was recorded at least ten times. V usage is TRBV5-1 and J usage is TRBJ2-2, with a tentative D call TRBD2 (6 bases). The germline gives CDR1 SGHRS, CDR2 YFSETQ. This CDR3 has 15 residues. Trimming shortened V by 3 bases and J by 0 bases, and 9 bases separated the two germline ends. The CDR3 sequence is CASSSSDSNTGELFF. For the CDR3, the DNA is TGCGCCAGCAGCTCTAGCGATTCGAACACCGGGGAGCTGTTTTTT. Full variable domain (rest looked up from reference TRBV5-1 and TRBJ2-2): KAGVTQTPRYLIKTRGQQVTLSCSPISGHRSVSWYQQTPGQGLQFLFEYFSETQRNKGNFPGRFSGRQFSNSRSEMNVSTLELGDSALYLCASSSSDSNTGELFFGEGSRLTVL.

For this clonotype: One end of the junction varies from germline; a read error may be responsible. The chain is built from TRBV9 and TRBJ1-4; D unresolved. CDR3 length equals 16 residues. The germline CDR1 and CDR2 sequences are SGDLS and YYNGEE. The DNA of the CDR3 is TGTGCCAGCAGCGTAGCTAATGGACGGTCCAATGAAAAACAGTTTTTT. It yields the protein CASSVANGRSNEKQFF.

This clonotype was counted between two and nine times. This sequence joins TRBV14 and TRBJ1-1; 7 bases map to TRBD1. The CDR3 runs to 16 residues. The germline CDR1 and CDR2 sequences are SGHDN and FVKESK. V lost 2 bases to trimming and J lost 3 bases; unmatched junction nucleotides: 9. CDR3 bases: TGTGCCAGCAGCCAATTTGGCAGGGGGGTAGACACTGAAGCTTTCTTT. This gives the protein CASSQFGRGVDTEAFF.

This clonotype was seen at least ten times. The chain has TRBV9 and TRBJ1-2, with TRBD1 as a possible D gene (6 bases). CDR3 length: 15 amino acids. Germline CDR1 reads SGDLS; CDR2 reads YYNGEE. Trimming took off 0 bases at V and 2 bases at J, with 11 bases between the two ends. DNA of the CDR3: TGTGCCAGCAGCGTAGATAGGACAGCCAACTATGGCTACACCTTC. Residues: CASSVDRTANYGYTF.

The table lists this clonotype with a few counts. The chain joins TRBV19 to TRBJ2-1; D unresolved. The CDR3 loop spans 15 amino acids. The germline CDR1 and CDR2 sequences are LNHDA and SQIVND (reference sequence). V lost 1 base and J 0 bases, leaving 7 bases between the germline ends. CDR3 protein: CASSIVESSYNEQFF. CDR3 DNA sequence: TGTGCCAGTAGTATAGTTGAGAGCTCCTACAATGAGCAGTTCTTC.

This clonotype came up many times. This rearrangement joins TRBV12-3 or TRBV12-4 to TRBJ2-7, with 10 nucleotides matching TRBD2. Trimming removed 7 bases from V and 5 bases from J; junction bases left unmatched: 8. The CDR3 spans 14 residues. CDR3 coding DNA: TGTGCCAGCACCTCCGGGACTAGCGTCCACGAGCAGTACTTC. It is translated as CASTSGTSVHEQYF.

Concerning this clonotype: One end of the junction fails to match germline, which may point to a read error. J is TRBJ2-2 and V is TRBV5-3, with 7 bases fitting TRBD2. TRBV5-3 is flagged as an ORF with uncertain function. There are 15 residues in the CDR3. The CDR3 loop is CASSLGTNYTGELFF. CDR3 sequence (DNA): TGTGCCAGCAGCTTAGGGACTAATTACACCGGGGAGCTGTTTTTT.

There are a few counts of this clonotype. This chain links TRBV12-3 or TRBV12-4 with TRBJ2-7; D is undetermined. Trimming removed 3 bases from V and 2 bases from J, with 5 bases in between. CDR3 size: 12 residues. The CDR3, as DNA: TGTGCCAGCAGTTTGGCGCCCTACGAGCAGTACTTC. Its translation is CASSLAPYEQYF.

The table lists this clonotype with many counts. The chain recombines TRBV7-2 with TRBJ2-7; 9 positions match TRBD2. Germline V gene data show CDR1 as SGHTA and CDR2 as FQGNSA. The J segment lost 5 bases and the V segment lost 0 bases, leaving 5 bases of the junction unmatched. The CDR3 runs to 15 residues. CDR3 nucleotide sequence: TGTGCCAGCAGCTTAGCTTGGACTAGCGTTGACGAGCAGTACTTC. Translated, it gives CASSLAWTSVDEQYF.

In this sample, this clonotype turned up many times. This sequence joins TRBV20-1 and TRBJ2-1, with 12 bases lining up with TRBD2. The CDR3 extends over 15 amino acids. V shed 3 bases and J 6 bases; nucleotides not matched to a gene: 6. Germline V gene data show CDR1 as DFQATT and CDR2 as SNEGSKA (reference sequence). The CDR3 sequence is CSASLAGLAGNEQFF. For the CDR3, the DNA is TGCAGTGCTAGCCTCGCGGGACTAGCGGGCAATGAGCAGTTCTTC.

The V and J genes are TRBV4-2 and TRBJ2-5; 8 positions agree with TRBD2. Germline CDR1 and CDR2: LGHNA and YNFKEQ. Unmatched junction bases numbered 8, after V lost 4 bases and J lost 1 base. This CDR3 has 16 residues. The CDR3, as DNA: TGTGCCAGCAGCCTAGACATAACTAGCGGCCAAGAGACCCAGTACTTC. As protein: CASSLDITSGQETQYF.

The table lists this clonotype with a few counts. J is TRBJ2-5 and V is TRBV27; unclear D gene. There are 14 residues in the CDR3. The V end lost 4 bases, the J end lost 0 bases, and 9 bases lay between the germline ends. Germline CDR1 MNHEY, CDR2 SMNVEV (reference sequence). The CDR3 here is CASSSWQHQETQYF. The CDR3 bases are TGTGCCAGCAGTTCCTGGCAGCACCAAGAGACCCAGTACTTC.

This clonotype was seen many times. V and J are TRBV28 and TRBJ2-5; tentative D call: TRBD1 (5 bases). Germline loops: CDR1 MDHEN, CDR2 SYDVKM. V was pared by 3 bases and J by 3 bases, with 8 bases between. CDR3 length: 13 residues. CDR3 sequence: CASSFTGEETQYF. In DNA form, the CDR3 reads TGTGCCAGCAGTTTTACAGGTGAAGAGACCCAGTACTTC. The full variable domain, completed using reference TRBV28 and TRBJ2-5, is DVKVTQSSRYLVKRTGEKVFLECVQDMDHENMFWYRQDPGLGLRLIYFSYDVKMKEKGDIPEGYSVSREKKERFSLILESASTNQTSMYLCASSFTGEETQYFGPGTRLLVL.

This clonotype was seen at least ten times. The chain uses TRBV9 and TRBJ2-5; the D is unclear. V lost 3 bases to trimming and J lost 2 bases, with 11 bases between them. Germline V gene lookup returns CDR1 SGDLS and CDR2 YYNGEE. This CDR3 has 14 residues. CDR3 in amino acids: CASSARTDQETQYF. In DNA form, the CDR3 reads TGTGCCAGCAGCGCCCGGACGGATCAAGAGACCCAGTACTTC. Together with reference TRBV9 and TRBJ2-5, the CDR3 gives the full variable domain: DSGVTQTPKHLITATGQRVTLRCSPRSGDLSVYWYQQSLDQGLQFLIQYYNGEERAKGNILERFSAQQFPDLHSELNLSSLELGDSALYFCASSARTDQETQYFGPGTRLLVL.

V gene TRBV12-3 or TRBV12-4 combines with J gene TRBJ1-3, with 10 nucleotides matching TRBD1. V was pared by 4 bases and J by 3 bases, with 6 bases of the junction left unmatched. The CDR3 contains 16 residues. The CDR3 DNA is TGTGCCAGCAGTTCATTAGGGACAGGGGATGGAAACACCATATATTTT. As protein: CASSSLGTGDGNTIYF.

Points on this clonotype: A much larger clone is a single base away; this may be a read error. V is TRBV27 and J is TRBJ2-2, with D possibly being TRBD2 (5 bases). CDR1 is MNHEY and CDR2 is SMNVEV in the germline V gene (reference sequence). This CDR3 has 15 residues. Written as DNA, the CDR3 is TGTGCCAGCAGTCAAGCCGAAATAAGGACCGGGGAGCTGTTATTT. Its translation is CASSQAEIRTGELLF.

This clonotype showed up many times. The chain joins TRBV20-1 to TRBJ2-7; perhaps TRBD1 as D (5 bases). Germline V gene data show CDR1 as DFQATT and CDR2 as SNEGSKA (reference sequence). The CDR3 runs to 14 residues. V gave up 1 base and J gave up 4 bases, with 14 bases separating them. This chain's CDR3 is CSARAGPGKYEQYF. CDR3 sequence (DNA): TGCAGTGCTAGAGCTGGTCCAGGGAAGTACGAGCAGTACTTC.